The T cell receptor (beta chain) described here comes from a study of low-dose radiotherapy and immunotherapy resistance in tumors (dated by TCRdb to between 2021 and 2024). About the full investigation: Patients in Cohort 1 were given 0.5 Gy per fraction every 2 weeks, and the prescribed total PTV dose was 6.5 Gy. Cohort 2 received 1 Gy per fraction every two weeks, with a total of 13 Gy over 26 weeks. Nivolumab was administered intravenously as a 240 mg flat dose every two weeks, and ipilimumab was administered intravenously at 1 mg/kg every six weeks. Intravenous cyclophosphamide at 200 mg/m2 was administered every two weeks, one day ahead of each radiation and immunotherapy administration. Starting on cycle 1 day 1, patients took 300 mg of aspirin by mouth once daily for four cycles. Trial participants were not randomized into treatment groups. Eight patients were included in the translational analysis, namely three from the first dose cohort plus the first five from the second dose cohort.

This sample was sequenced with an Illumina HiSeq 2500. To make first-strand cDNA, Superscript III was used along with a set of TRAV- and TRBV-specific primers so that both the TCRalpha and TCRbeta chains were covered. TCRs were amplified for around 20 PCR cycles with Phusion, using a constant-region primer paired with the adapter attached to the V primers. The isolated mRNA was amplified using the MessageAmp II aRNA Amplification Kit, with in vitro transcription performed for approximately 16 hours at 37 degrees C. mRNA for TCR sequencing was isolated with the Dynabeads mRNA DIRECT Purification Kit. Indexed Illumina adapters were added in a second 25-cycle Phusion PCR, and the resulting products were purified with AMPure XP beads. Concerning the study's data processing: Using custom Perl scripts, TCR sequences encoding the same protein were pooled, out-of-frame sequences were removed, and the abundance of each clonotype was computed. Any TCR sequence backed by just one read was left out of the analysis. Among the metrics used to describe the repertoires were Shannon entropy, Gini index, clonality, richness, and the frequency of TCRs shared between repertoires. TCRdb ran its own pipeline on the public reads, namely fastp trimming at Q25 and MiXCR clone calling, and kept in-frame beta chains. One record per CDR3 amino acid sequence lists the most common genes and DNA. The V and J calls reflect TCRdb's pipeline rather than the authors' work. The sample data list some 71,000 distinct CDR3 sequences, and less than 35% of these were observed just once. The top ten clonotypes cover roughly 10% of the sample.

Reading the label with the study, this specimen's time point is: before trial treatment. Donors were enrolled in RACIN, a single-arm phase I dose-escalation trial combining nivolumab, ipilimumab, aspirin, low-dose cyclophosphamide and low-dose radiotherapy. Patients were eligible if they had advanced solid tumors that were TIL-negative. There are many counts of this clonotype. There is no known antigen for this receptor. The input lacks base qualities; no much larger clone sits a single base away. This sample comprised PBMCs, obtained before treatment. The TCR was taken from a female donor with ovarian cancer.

The DNA sequence is as follows: TGCGCCAGCAGTCTAGCGGGAGCCCACAATGAGCAGTTCTTC. The encoded protein is CASSLAGAHNEQFF. Here the chain combines TRBV10-2 and TRBJ2-1; 10 middle bases align to TRBD2. CDR1 and CDR2, looked up from the germline V gene, are WSHSY and SAAADI. V trim: 5 bases; J trim: 5 bases; unmatched bases: 3. Inclusive of the bounding cysteine and phenylalanine, the CDR3 is 14 residues long. Here the CDR3 DNA is all that survives: 42 bases in frame from base 1.